One sample yielded the 22 T cell receptor beta chains listed below, sequenced in a study of blood T cell repertoires in COVID-19. TCRdb's copy holds only in-frame clones and misses some; the assay was immunoSEQ multiplex PCR. The sample lists about 60,000 clones; approximately 88% were seen once. The sequencing sample was made of peripheral blood. The source of these receptors is a man aged 25 to 40 with COVID-19, enrolled during active disease.

The chain's CDR3 is CASSLRDREGGFYF. CDR3 in DNA: TGCGCCAGCAGCTTGAGGGACAGAGAAGGAGGATTTTACTTC. The rearrangement joins TRBV5-1 to TRBJ2-7; 7 nucleotides line up with TRBD1. The CDR3 contains 14 residues. CDR1 and CDR2 from the germline V gene are SGHRS and YFSETQ. The V gene end was trimmed by 1 base and the J gene end by 13 bases; junction bases not matched to a gene: 14.

The rearrangement joins TRBV21-1 to TRBJ2-6; TRBD1 reflects the table's D call only, with no check against the DNA. TRBV21-1 is deemed a pseudogene. The CDR3 sequence is 21 residues long. CDR3 protein: CASSGTGSHGSIPSGANVLTF. CDR3 DNA: TGTGCCAGCAGCGGGACAGGGAGCCACGGTTCTATACCCTCTGGGGCCAACGTCCTGACTTTC.

This clone has only a few counts. V is TRBV19 and J is TRBJ2-1; 7 bases are shared with TRBD1. In germline, CDR1 is LNHDA, CDR2 SQIVND (reference sequence). J gave up 0 bases and V 7 bases, and 3 bases lay outside the gene matches. The CDR3 has 14 residues. For the CDR3, the DNA is TGTGCCAGTACCCGGGACAGCTCCTACAATGAGCAGTTCTTC. This codes for CASTRDSSYNEQFF.

This chain connects TRBV19 to TRBJ1-1; the match to TRBD1 covers 7 bases. Looked up from germline, CDR1 is LNHDA and CDR2 is SQIVND (reference sequence). CDR3 length equals 16 residues. After removal of 2 bases from V and 6 bases from J, the junction contained 12 bases not matched to a gene. CDR3 protein: CASSIRPRAGGSEAFF. Here the CDR3 DNA reads TGTGCCAGTAGTATAAGGCCCCGCGCAGGGGGGTCTGAAGCTTTCTTT.

The chain is built from TRBV19 and TRBJ2-7, with a possible D match to TRBD1 (6 bases). In germline, CDR1 is LNHDA, CDR2 SQIVND (reference sequence). V lost 4 bases, J lost 1 base, and 11 bases lay in between. The CDR3 totals 14 residues. CDR3 sequence: CASSKTGSSYEQYF. Here the CDR3 DNA reads TGTGCCAGTAGTAAAACAGGGTCATCCTACGAGCAGTACTTC. Full variable domain (outside the CDR3, taken from reference TRBV19 and TRBJ2-7): DGGITQSPKYLFRKEGQNVTLSCEQNLNHDAMYWYRQDPGQGLRLIYYSQIVNDFQKGDIAEGYSVSREKKESFPLTVTSAQKNPTAFYLCASSKTGSSYEQYFGPGTRLTVT.

The CDR3 sequence: CSATRSNEQFF. The CDR3 DNA is TGCAGTGCCACTAGAAGCAATGAGCAGTTCTTC. J is TRBJ2-1 and V is TRBV20-1, with D maybe TRBD2 (5 bases). Germline-derived CDR1 and CDR2 are DFQATT and SNEGSKA (reference sequence). Trimming pared 6 bases from V and 6 bases from J, leaving 9 bases between. The CDR3 totals 11 residues.

The chain carries TRBV7-3 and TRBJ1-6; weak D call: TRBD1 (5 bases). Per germline, CDR1 SGHTA and CDR2 FQGTGA. Trimming took 5 bases from V and 7 from J, leaving 6 bases between them. The CDR3 spans 12 residues. CDR3 bases: TGTGCCAGCAGCCCAGGGAATTCACCCCTCCACTTT. Protein sequence: CASSPGNSPLHF.

The rearrangement joins TRBV3-1 (or the pseudogene TRBV3-2) to TRBJ2-1; TRBD2 matches 8 bases. The CDR3 loop spans 19 amino acids. The germline CDR1 and CDR2 sequences are LGHDT and YNNKEL (reference sequence). J gave up 0 bases and V 0 bases, and 10 bases lay outside the gene matches. The CDR3 loop is CASSQETPLAGFSYNEQFF. CDR3 DNA sequence: TGTGCCAGCAGCCAAGAGACCCCTTTAGCGGGGTTCTCCTACAATGAGCAGTTCTTC.

This rearrangement joins TRBV6-2 or TRBV6-3 to TRBJ1-1; maybe TRBD1 (6 bases). V shed 2 bases and J shed 2 bases, with 12 bases lying between them. This CDR3 has 15 residues. Per germline, CDR1 MNHEY and CDR2 SVGEGT. This CDR3 reads CASSYPETGNTEAFF. CDR3 nucleotides: TGTGCCAGCAGTTACCCCGAGACAGGAAACACTGAAGCTTTCTTT.

V and J are TRBV7-9 and TRBJ1-2; 10 bases align to TRBD1. Germline trimming cut 3 bases from V and 5 bases from J; bases unmatched to any gene: 6. The CDR3 has 15 residues. Germline CDR1 reads SEHNR; CDR2 reads FQNEAQ (reference sequence). CDR3 region: CASSFDRGRTYGYTF. CDR3 coding DNA: TGTGCCAGCAGCTTCGACAGGGGGCGGACATATGGCTACACCTTC. Full variable domain (rest looked up from reference TRBV7-9 and TRBJ1-2): DTGVSQNPRHKITKRGQNVTFRCDPISEHNRLYWYRQTLGQGPEFLTYFQNEAQLEKSRLLSDRFSAERPKGSFSTLEIQRTEQGDSAMYLCASSFDRGRTYGYTFGSGTRLTVV.

The chain combines TRBV19 with TRBJ2-3; D possibly corresponds to TRBD2 (6 bases). V was shortened by 7 bases and J by 1 base, with 18 bases between the two germline ends. CDR1 is LNHDA, CDR2 SQIVND, per germline (reference sequence). The CDR3 is 16 amino acids. The CDR3 DNA is TGTGCCAGTACCTCTATACCGGGAGCAGGCACAGATACGCAGTATTTT. Its translation: CASTSIPGAGTDTQYF.

This chain uses TRBV7-9 with TRBJ2-7, with D tentatively TRBD1 (5 bases). Per the germline V gene, CDR1 is SEHNR and CDR2 is FQNEAQ (reference sequence). Trimming cost V 1 base and J 1 base, with 8 bases left between them. The CDR3 totals 14 residues. In nucleotides, the CDR3 is TGTGCCAGCAGCTTAGGGACACGGTCCTACGAGCAGTACTTC. Translation gives CASSLGTRSYEQYF.

The CDR3 reads CAISDSQGGGYTF. Here the CDR3 DNA reads TGTGCCATCAGTGACTCTCAGGGGGGCGGCTACACCTTC. The gene calls are TRBV10-3 and TRBJ1-2; 7 bases are a match to TRBD1. Trimming took 3 bases from V and 8 from J; bases not matched to a gene: 6. The germline gives CDR1 ENHRY, CDR2 SYGVKD. The CDR3 covers 13 residues.

In nucleotides, the CDR3 is TGTGCCAGCAGTTACTCGGGCGGGACGGCTGTCGGGGAGCTGTTTTTT. Protein sequence: CASSYSGGTAVGELFF. V is TRBV6-6 and J is TRBJ2-2, with D possibly matching TRBD2 (6 bases). Trimming removed 0 bases at V and 7 bases at J, with 15 bases between. Germline assignment: CDR1 MNHNY and CDR2 SVGAGI (reference sequence). The CDR3 loop spans 16 amino acids.

The chain joins TRBV28 to TRBJ1-2; D gene ambiguous. Germline V lookup: CDR1 MDHEN, CDR2 SYDVKM. Trimming took 11 bases from V and 8 from J, leaving 15 bases between them. The CDR3 extends over 11 amino acids. CDR3 in amino acids: CAGGGREGYTF. DNA for the CDR3: TGTGCCGGTGGCGGGCGTGAGGGCTACACCTTC.

The chain carries TRBV6-6 and TRBJ1-6, with a tentative D call TRBD1 (6 bases). V lost 6 bases to trimming and J lost 10 bases, with 16 bases between them. CDR3 length: 14 residues. CDR1 MNHNY and CDR2 SVGAGI come from the germline V gene (reference sequence). The CDR3 DNA reads as TGTGCCAGCAGGGACACAGGGATAAGATCACCCCTCCACTTT. As protein: CASRDTGIRSPLHF.

This chain links TRBV5-1 with TRBJ2-7; TRBD2 aligns across 7 bases. Per germline, CDR1 SGHRS and CDR2 YFSETQ. The CDR3 has 13 amino acids. The ends lost 4 bases at V and 7 bases at J; junction bases unmatched: 8. CDR3 nucleotide sequence: TGCGCCAGCAGCGGAAACGAGGGAGGGGAGCAGTACTTC. Translation gives CASSGNEGGEQYF.

This clone has a handful of counts. V is TRBV20-1 and J is TRBJ2-7; TRBD2 matches at 7 bases. The CDR3 totals 13 residues. With V trimmed by 6 bases and J by 4 bases, 9 bases remained unmatched. Germline CDR1 is DFQATT and CDR2 is SNEGSKA (reference sequence). CDR3 residues: CSASRASGYEQYF. In DNA, the CDR3 is TGCAGTGCGAGTCGGGCTAGCGGATACGAGCAGTACTTC.

This clone was observed a single time. At one end, the junction sequence differs from germline, possibly due to a read error. This chain connects TRBV2 to TRBJ2-1; TRBD2 agrees at 12 bases. The CDR3 has 16 residues. Germline CDR1 and CDR2: SNHLY and FYNNEI. The CDR3 DNA is TGTGCCAGCAGGGAAGGACTAGCGGGACGAGGTAATGAGCAGTTCTTC. Translated, it gives CASREGLAGRGNEQFF.

As to this clone: A much larger clone differs from this one at a single base, so this may be a read error. The chain links TRBV2 to TRBJ1-5; 9 bases fit TRBD1. The CDR3 extends over 15 amino acids. V shed 6 bases and J 2 bases; nucleotides not matched to a gene: 5. The germline V gene has CDR1 SNHLY and CDR2 FYNNEI. CDR3 DNA: TGTGCCAGCAGGACACAGGGGGCCGGCAATCAGCCCCAGCATTTT. Residues: CASRTQGAGNQPQHF.

A word on this clone: Other DNA sequences in the sample encode the same CDR3. This sequence joins TRBV15 and TRBJ1-1; D is undetermined. This CDR3 comprises 19 residues. Germline loops: CDR1 LNHNV, CDR2 YYDKDF (reference sequence). V was pared by 3 bases and J by 6 bases, with 29 bases between. CDR3 sequence reads: CATSSFINRGRFRFPEAFF. CDR3 sequence (DNA): TGTGCCACCAGCAGTTTCATAAACAGAGGGCGGTTTCGTTTCCCTGAAGCTTTCTTT.

This chain connects TRBV9 to TRBJ2-5, with 9 bases fitting TRBD1. With V trimmed by 3 bases and J by 1 base, 7 bases remained unmatched. Germline V gene data show CDR1 as SGDLS and CDR2 as YYNGEE. CDR3 length: 16 residues. CDR3 DNA: TGTGCCAGCAGCGAATCGGGACAGGGCCCCCAAGAGACCCAGTACTTC. Translated, it gives CASSESGQGPQETQYF.